Below are 19 T cell receptor beta chains sequenced from a single sample in a study. TCRdb re-analysed the 5' RACE reads in MiXCR, keeping a single row per CDR3 protein. Among tens of thousands of distinct CDR3 sequences listed, 30% were seen once. Sequences were obtained from tumor-infiltrating memory CD4+ T cells sorted from the breast tumor. Subset: memory CD4+ T cells, CD4+CD45RO+CD25-. Receptor source: a female donor with breast cancer.

This sequence joins TRBV5-4 and TRBJ2-1; D not certain. CDR3 size: 15 residues. Germline assignment: CDR1 SGHNT and CDR2 YYREEE (reference sequence). V shed 1 base and J shed 0 bases, with 8 bases lying between them. The DNA of the CDR3 is TGTGCCAGCAGCTTGAAGGCCGTCTCCTACAATGAGCAGTTCTTC. Residues: CASSLKAVSYNEQFF.

On this clonotype: Here the CDR3 omits its conserved ending phenylalanine or tryptophan, so a read error is the likely source. The V and J genes are TRBV5-4 and TRBJ2-5, with a possible D match to TRBD2 (6 bases). Germline CDR1 and CDR2: SGHNT and YYREEE (reference sequence). With 0 bases removed from V and 5 bases from J, the gap between germline ends came to 14 bases. This CDR3 is built from 15 residues. Here the CDR3 DNA reads TGTGCCAGCAGCTTGGTGGGGACTGCGAGGGAGACCCAGTACCTC. This encodes CASSLVGTARETQYL.

This clonotype was picked up a small number of times. The genes are TRBV28 and TRBJ1-1, with no clear D. The CDR3 runs 15 residues. CDR1 MDHEN and CDR2 SYDVKM come from the germline V gene. With 4 bases removed from V and 5 bases from J, the gap between germline ends came to 17 bases. The CDR3 nucleotides are TGTGCCAGCAGTTCACCAGTGGGTTTGAGGACTGAAGCTTTCTTT. The encoded protein is CASSSPVGLRTEAFF.

This clonotype was observed many times. This chain links TRBV5-1 with TRBJ2-7, with a weak D call TRBD1 (6 bases). Per the germline V gene, CDR1 is SGHRS and CDR2 is YFSETQ. Trimming cost V 0 bases and J 4 bases, with 11 bases left between them. The CDR3 spans 14 residues. CDR3 DNA: TGCGCCAGCAGCTTGGCTGCAGGGGCTTACGAGCAGTACTTC. This sequence encodes CASSLAAGAYEQYF.

A word on this clonotype: A much larger clone lies one base from this, so it may be a read error. The chain combines TRBV15 with TRBJ1-1; 7 bases are shared with TRBD1. Germline assignment: CDR1 LNHNV and CDR2 YYDKDF (reference sequence). This CDR3 region has 15 residues. The CDR3 DNA reads as TGTGCCACCAGCAGCTTAGAATCGGGACAGACTGAAGCTCTCTTT. Protein product: CATSSLESGQTEALF. The full variable domain, rest sourced from reference TRBV15 and TRBJ1-1, is DAMVIQNPRYQVTQFGKPVTLSCSQTLNHNVMYWYQQKSSQAPKLLFHYYDKDFNNEADTPDNFQSRRPNTSFCFLDIRSPGLGDTAMYLCATSSLESGQTEALFGQGTRLTVV.

With respect to this clonotype: A read error is possible here, since a much larger clone lies one base away. J is TRBJ2-7 and V is TRBV5-4, with D tentatively TRBD1 (7 bases). V shed 2 bases and J shed 5 bases, with 26 bases lying between them. This CDR3 region has 18 residues. CDR1 and CDR2 from the germline V gene are SGHNT and YYREEE (reference sequence). In DNA form, the CDR3 reads TGTGCCAGCAGCTTTGCCCTTACGCAGACAGGGAGGCCGGACGAGCAGTACTTC. This codes for CASSFALTQTGRPDEQYF.

This chain connects TRBV12-3 or TRBV12-4 to TRBJ1-5; no clear D gene. Trimming cost V 8 bases and J 11 bases, with 22 bases left between them. There are 14 residues in the CDR3. DNA of the CDR3: TGTGCCAGCGCCAACCGGGAGCTCTTCTCCGCCCAGCATTTT. This encodes CASANRELFSAQHF.

This clonotype has a handful of counts. The gene calls are TRBV5-1 and TRBJ2-1; 11 bases align to TRBD2. Unmatched junction bases numbered 4, after V lost 4 bases and J lost 4 bases. The germline V gene has CDR1 SGHRS and CDR2 YFSETQ. The CDR3 loop spans 15 amino acids. The CDR3 DNA reads as TGCGCCAGCAGCCTTAGCGGGAGGGATTACAATGAGCAGTTCTTC. It specifies CASSLSGRDYNEQFF.

In this sample, this clonotype turned up a few times. The rearrangement joins TRBV7-2 to TRBJ1-5; D remains unclear. The CDR3 contains 13 residues. Trimming left V 5 bases short and J 0 bases short, with 5 bases between. CDR1 and CDR2 from the germline V gene are SGHTA and FQGNSA. Here the CDR3 DNA reads TGTGCCAGCAGCCCCCATAGCAATCAGCCCCAGCATTTT. This translates into CASSPHSNQPQHF.

This chain links TRBV27 with TRBJ1-1, with D maybe TRBD1 (5 bases). The CDR3 sequence is 13 residues long. V lost 6 bases and J 7 bases, leaving 15 bases between the germline ends. From germline, CDR1 is MNHEY and CDR2 SMNVEV (reference sequence). The CDR3: CASRNQGSGEAFF. The DNA for the CDR3 is TGTGCCAGCAGAAATCAGGGTTCAGGTGAAGCTTTCTTT.

The chain is built from TRBV15 and TRBJ2-5, with TRBD2 identical over 11 bases. The J segment lost 5 bases and the V segment lost 3 bases, leaving 14 bases of the junction unmatched. This CDR3 has 18 amino acids. Looked up from germline, CDR1 is LNHNV and CDR2 is YYDKDF (reference sequence). This CDR3 reads CATSSALHLLAGEETQYF. In DNA, the CDR3 is TGTGCCACCAGCAGCGCCCTCCACCTACTAGCGGGAGAGGAGACCCAGTACTTC.

The CDR3 loop is CSHPRAEQFF. In nucleotides, the CDR3 is TGCAGTCACCCCCGGGCTGAGCAGTTCTTC. The V gene is TRBV20-1, the J gene TRBJ2-1, with D uncertain. Germline assignment: CDR1 DFQATT and CDR2 SNEGSKA (reference sequence). V shed 8 bases and J shed 9 bases, with 11 bases lying between them. The CDR3 length is 10 residues.

Concerning this clonotype itself: An end of the junction differs from the germline gene, which may be a read error. The J gene is TRBJ2-7, the V gene TRBV7-8; 8 bases match TRBD2. Germline CDR1 is SGHVS and CDR2 is FQNEAQ. The CDR3 runs 15 residues. This CDR3 reads CAGSSTGTSSYEQYF. Written as DNA, the CDR3 is TGTGCCGGCAGCTCAACCGGGACTAGCTCCTACGAGCAGTACTTC.

Many counts were recorded for this clonotype. The V and J genes are TRBV29-1 and TRBJ2-6; 9 nucleotides agree with TRBD1. J was trimmed by 0 bases and V by 4 bases; bases with no gene match: 7. CDR1 is SQVTM, CDR2 ANQGSEA, per germline. CDR3 length: 17 residues. The DNA for the CDR3 is TGCAGCGTTGTGCCCGGGACAGGGAGCTCTGGGGCCAACGTCCTGACTTTC. Its protein is CSVVPGTGSSGANVLTF.

This clonotype appeared a few times. The rearrangement uses TRBV15 and TRBJ1-5; 12 positions agree with TRBD1. The CDR3 loop spans 18 amino acids. Germline V gene sequence: CDR1 LNHNV, CDR2 YYDKDF (reference sequence). Trimming took 2 bases from V and 6 from J; bases not matched to a gene: 11. In nucleotides, the CDR3 is TGTGCCACCAGCAGAAATTTCGGGACAGGGGGCATGGTTCAGCCCCAGCATTTT. The encoded protein is CATSRNFGTGGMVQPQHF.

Worth noting for this clonotype: A much more abundant neighbour one base away suggests this may be a read error. The J gene is TRBJ2-1, the V gene TRBV5-1, with D perhaps TRBD2 (5 bases). Trimming stripped 5 bases from V and 7 bases from J, with 16 bases between. The CDR3 loop spans 14 amino acids. Germline lookup yields CDR1 SGHRS and CDR2 YFSETQ. This chain's CDR3 is CASRTEATRNEQFF. DNA for the CDR3: TGCGCCAGCAGAACGGAGGCCACGCGAAATGAGCAGTTCTTC.

This clonotype has a handful of counts. The rearrangement uses TRBV7-2 and TRBJ2-5; the match to TRBD2 covers 9 bases. V lost 5 bases, J lost 0 bases, and 7 bases stayed unmatched. Germline values: CDR1 SGHTA, CDR2 FQGNSA. CDR3 length: 16 residues. Here the CDR3 DNA reads TGTGCCAGCAGCCCCCGCGGGAGGGCAAACCAAGAGACCCAGTACTTC. As protein: CASSPRGRANQETQYF.

This clonotype was counted at least ten times. V gene TRBV7-8 combines with J gene TRBJ2-5; D is tentatively TRBD1 or TRBD2 (6 bases each). Between the trimmed V and J ends, which lost 6 bases and 5 bases, there was a span of 13 bases. The CDR3 is made up of 13 amino acids. Germline V gene lookup returns CDR1 SGHVS and CDR2 FQNEAQ. The CDR3 protein is CASRLGGRETQYF. The CDR3 DNA reads TGTGCCAGCAGACTAGGGGGGAGGGAGACCCAGTACTTC.

V gene TRBV4-2 combines with J gene TRBJ2-7, with 8 nucleotides matching TRBD2. Germline CDR1 is LGHNA and CDR2 is YNFKEQ. With V trimmed by 0 bases and J by 1 base, 5 bases remained unmatched. This CDR3 has 16 residues. The CDR3 sequence is CASSQDQTSVSYEQYF. The CDR3 DNA reads TGTGCCAGCAGCCAAGATCAGACTAGCGTGTCCTACGAGCAGTACTTC.